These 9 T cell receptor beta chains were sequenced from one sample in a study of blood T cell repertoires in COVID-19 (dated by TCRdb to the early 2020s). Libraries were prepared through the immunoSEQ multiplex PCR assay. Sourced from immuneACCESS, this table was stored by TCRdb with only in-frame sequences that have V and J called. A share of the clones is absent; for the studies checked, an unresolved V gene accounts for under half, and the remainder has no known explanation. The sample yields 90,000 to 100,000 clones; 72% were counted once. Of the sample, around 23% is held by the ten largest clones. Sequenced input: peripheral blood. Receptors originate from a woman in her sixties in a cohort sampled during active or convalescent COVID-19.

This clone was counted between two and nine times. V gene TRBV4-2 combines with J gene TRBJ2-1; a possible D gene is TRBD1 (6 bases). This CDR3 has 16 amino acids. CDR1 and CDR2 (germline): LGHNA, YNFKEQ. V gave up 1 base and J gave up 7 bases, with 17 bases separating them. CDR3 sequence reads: CASSQGWGRVYNEQFF. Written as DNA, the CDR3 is TGTGCCAGCAGCCAAGGTTGGGGGCGGGTATATAATGAGCAGTTCTTC.

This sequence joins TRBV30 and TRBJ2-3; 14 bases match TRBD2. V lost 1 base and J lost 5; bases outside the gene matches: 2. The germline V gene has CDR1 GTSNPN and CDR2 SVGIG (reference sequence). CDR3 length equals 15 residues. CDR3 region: CAWSGTSGGLDTQYF. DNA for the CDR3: TGTGCCTGGAGTGGGACTAGCGGGGGGCTAGATACGCAGTATTTT.

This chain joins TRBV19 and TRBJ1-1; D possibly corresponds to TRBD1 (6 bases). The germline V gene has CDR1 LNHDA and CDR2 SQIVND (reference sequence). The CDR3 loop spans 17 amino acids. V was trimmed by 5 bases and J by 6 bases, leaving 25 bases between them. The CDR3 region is CASSRYSTSGTRPEAFF. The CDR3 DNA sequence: TGTGCCAGTAGTCGATACTCAACCTCCGGGACAAGACCTGAAGCTTTCTTT.

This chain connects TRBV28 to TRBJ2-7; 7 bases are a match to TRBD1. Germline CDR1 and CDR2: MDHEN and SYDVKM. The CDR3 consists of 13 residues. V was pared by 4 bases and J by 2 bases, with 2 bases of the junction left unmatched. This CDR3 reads CASSSGQPYEQYF. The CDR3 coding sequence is TGTGCCAGCAGTTCGGGACAGCCCTACGAGCAGTACTTC. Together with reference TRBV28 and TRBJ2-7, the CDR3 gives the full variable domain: DVKVTQSSRYLVKRTGEKVFLECVQDMDHENMFWYRQDPGLGLRLIYFSYDVKMKEKGDIPEGYSVSREKKERFSLILESASTNQTSMYLCASSSGQPYEQYFGPGTRLTVT.

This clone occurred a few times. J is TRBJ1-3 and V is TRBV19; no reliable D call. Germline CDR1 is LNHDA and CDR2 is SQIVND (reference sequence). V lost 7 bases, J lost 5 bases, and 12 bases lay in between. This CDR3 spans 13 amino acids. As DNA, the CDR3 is TGTGCCAGTATTCCCGGGAGCCGAAACACCATATATTTT. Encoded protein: CASIPGSRNTIYF. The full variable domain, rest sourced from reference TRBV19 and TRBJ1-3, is DGGITQSPKYLFRKEGQNVTLSCEQNLNHDAMYWYRQDPGQGLRLIYYSQIVNDFQKGDIAEGYSVSREKKESFPLTVTSAQKNPTAFYLCASIPGSRNTIYFGEGSWLTVV.

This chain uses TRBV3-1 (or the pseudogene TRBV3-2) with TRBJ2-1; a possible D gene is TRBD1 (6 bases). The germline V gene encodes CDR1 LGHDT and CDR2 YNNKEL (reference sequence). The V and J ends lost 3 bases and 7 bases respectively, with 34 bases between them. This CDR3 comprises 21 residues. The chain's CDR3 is CASSHVGERQVISPLGNEQFF. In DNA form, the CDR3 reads TGTGCCAGCAGCCATGTGGGAGAGCGACAGGTCATCAGTCCCTTGGGGAATGAGCAGTTCTTC.

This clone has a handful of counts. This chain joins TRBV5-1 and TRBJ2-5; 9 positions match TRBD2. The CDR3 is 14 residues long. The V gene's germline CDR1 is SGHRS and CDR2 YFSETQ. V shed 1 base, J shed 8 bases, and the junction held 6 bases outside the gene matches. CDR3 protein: CASSLTSGWETQYF. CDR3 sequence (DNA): TGCGCCAGCAGCTTGACTAGCGGGTGGGAAACCCAGTACTTC.

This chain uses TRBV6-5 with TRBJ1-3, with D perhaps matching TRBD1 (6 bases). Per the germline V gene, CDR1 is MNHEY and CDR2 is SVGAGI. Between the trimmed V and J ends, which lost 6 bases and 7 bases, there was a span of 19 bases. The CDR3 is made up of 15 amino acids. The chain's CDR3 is CASRDRRQLSNTIYF. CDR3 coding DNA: TGTGCCAGCAGGGACAGACGCCAGTTGTCCAACACCATATATTTT.

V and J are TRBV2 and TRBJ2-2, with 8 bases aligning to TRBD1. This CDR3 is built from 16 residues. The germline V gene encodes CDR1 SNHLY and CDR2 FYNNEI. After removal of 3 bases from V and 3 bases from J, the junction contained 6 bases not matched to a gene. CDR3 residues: CASSDSPGGDTGELFF. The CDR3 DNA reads TGTGCCAGCAGTGATTCTCCAGGGGGCGACACCGGGGAGCTGTTTTTT. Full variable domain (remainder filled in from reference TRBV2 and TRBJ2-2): EPEVTQTPSHQVTQMGQEVILRCVPISNHLYFYWYRQILGQKVEFLVSFYNNEISEKSEIFDDQFSVERPDGSNFTLKIRSTKLEDSAMYFCASSDSPGGDTGELFFGEGSRLTVL.